Each of the 20 T cell receptor beta chains below was sequenced from the same sample in a study of T cell changes during pregnancy in multiple sclerosis. Sequenced by immunoSEQ multiplex PCR; TCRdb stores in-frame clones only, minus some. The data hold around 30,000 clones, with 90% observed a single time. The starting material was CD4+ T cells from peripheral blood mononuclear cells, obtained in the third trimester of pregnancy. The receptors shown here come from a female donor in good health, enrolled as a control in a pregnancy study.

CDR3 bases: TGTGCCAGTAGCGAGGGACAGGGTTTAGGTGGCTACACCTTC. This sequence encodes CASSEGQGLGGYTF. This rearrangement joins TRBV19 to TRBJ1-2; 9 nucleotides line up with TRBD1. The CDR3 sequence is 14 residues long. CDR1 LNHDA and CDR2 SQIVND come from the germline V gene (reference sequence). With V trimmed by 6 bases and J by 7 bases, 9 bases remained unmatched.

The CDR3 protein is CASSHSGSTDTQYF. CDR3 in DNA: TGCGCCAGCAGCCATAGCGGGAGCACAGATACGCAGTATTTT. The rearrangement joins TRBV10-2 to TRBJ2-3; 7 nucleotides align to TRBD2. The V gene end was trimmed by 6 bases and the J gene end by 0 bases; junction bases not matched to a gene: 3. The germline gives CDR1 WSHSY, CDR2 SAAADI. This CDR3 region has 14 residues.

V and J are TRBV5-1 and TRBJ1-1, with 7 positions matching TRBD1. J was trimmed by 0 bases and V by 3 bases; bases with no gene match: 2. Germline CDR1 and CDR2: SGHRS and YFSETQ. The CDR3 spans 14 residues. CDR3 protein: CASSSGQLNTEAFF. CDR3 nucleotides: TGCGCCAGCAGCTCGGGACAGTTGAACACTGAAGCTTTCTTT. The whole variable domain, remainder taken from reference TRBV5-1 and TRBJ1-1, is KAGVTQTPRYLIKTRGQQVTLSCSPISGHRSVSWYQQTPGQGLQFLFEYFSETQRNKGNFPGRFSGRQFSNSRSEMNVSTLELGDSALYLCASSSGQLNTEAFFGQGTRLTVV.

The J gene is TRBJ2-1, the V gene TRBV7-8, with a tentative D call TRBD1 (6 bases). Trimming shortened V by 0 bases and J by 2 bases, and 11 bases separated the two germline ends. CDR1 and CDR2 (germline): SGHVS, FQNEAQ. This CDR3 spans 16 amino acids. For the CDR3, the DNA is TGTGCCAGCAGCTTAGCGGGGGCGTCTACCTACAATGAGCAGTTCTTC. Encoded protein: CASSLAGASTYNEQFF.

This rearrangement joins TRBV4-1 to TRBJ2-7; the D gene is possibly TRBD2 (7 bases). The germline V gene has CDR1 MGHRA and CDR2 YSYEKL. The CDR3 runs 15 residues. Trimming removed 4 bases from V and 6 bases from J, with 19 bases in between. The CDR3 region has the DNA TGCGCCAGCAGCCCCCATTACGAGGGGGGGGGCGAGCAGTACTTC. Translated, it gives CASSPHYEGGGEQYF.

This clone was recorded a few times. The chain employs TRBV29-1 and TRBJ1-2; D perhaps matches TRBD1 (6 bases). The CDR3 loop spans 14 amino acids. V was pared by 0 bases and J by 6 bases, with 14 bases between. Looked up from germline, CDR1 is SQVTM and CDR2 is ANQGSEA. The CDR3 region is CSVEDRGGLHGYTF. The CDR3 bases are TGCAGCGTTGAAGATCGAGGGGGACTACATGGCTACACCTTC.

This chain joins TRBV10-3 and TRBJ2-2, with a possible D match to TRBD1 (5 bases). The CDR3 is 14 amino acids. V was pared by 6 bases and J by 1 base, with 9 bases between. The germline CDR1 and CDR2 sequences are ENHRY and SYGVKD. CDR3 region: CAIRGAENTGELFF. CDR3 coding DNA: TGTGCCATCAGAGGGGCGGAGAACACCGGGGAGCTGTTTTTT.

This clone was seen a handful of times. The V call is TRBV18, the J call TRBJ1-5; weak D call: TRBD1 (5 bases). The germline CDR1 and CDR2 sequences are KGHSH and LQKENI. Deletions cut 2 bases from V and 0 bases from J, with 8 bases between. This CDR3 comprises 15 residues. CDR3 sequence: CASSPWGGSNQPQHF. The CDR3 DNA reads as TGTGCCAGCTCACCATGGGGGGGTAGCAATCAGCCCCAGCATTTT.

The chain links TRBV4-1 to TRBJ2-1; tentative D call: TRBD2 (6 bases). Trimming cost V 3 bases and J 8 bases, with 29 bases left between them. The V gene's germline CDR1 is MGHRA and CDR2 YSYEKL. The CDR3 is made up of 19 amino acids. In DNA, the CDR3 is TGCGCCAGCAGCCACCTAAAGGGAGGAACTAGCCCCTACGGCGATGAGCAGTTCTTC. Translating it yields CASSHLKGGTSPYGDEQFF.

The J gene is TRBJ2-2, the V gene TRBV5-4, with 8 bases aligning to TRBD1. The CDR3 covers 15 residues. V trimming: 2 bases; J trimming: 1 base; junction bases outside the gene matches: 1. CDR1 and CDR2 (germline): SGHNT, YYREEE (reference sequence). CDR3: CASSLQGGNTGELFF. Here the CDR3 DNA reads TGTGCCAGCAGCTTACAGGGGGGGAACACCGGGGAGCTGTTTTTT. The complete variable domain, with remaining parts taken from reference TRBV5-4 and TRBJ2-2, reads ETGVTQSPTHLIKTRGQQVTLRCSSQSGHNTVSWYQQALGQGPQFIFQYYREEENGRGNFPPRFSGLQFPNYSSELNVNALELDDSALYLCASSLQGGNTGELFFGEGSRLTVL.

The chain carries TRBV7-6 and TRBJ1-5; no clear D gene. CDR1 SGHVS and CDR2 FNYEAQ come from the germline V gene. Trimming took off 5 bases at V and 6 bases at J, with 17 bases between the two ends. This CDR3 is built from 15 residues. CDR3 loop: CASSAAGSGGQPQHF. For the CDR3, the DNA is TGTGCCAGCAGCGCCGCCGGGAGCGGAGGTCAGCCCCAGCATTTT. Combining the CDR3 with reference TRBV7-6 and TRBJ1-5 gives the whole variable domain GAGVSQSPRYKVTKRGQDVALRCDPISGHVSLYWYRQALGQGPEFLTYFNYEAQQDKSGLPNDRFSAERPEGSISTLTIQRTEQRDSAMYRCASSAAGSGGQPQHFGDGTRLSIL.

The chain is built from TRBV5-1 and TRBJ2-1; 9 positions agree with TRBD1. This CDR3 is 15 amino acids long. V was clipped by 2 bases and J by 7 bases; unmatched bases: 7. The germline V gene encodes CDR1 SGHRS and CDR2 YFSETQ. For the CDR3, the DNA is TGCGCCAGCAGCTTCCCGGGACAGGGTCCAAATGAGCAGTTCTTC. Amino acid sequence: CASSFPGQGPNEQFF.

The V and J genes are TRBV5-8 and TRBJ2-2, with D tentatively TRBD1 (5 bases). The CDR3 runs 15 residues. CDR1 and CDR2 from the germline V gene are SGHTS and YDEGEE. Trimming cost V 0 bases and J 5 bases, with 11 bases left between them. The CDR3 region has the DNA TGTGCCAGCAGCTTGGATCCTCAGGGAACCGGGGAGCTGTTTTTT. Translated, it gives CASSLDPQGTGELFF. The entire variable domain, with the rest obtained from reference TRBV5-8 and TRBJ2-2, is as follows: EAGVTQSPTHLIKTRGQQATLRCSPISGHTSVYWYQQALGLGLQFLLWYDEGEERNRGNFPPRFSGRQFPNYSSELNVNALELEDSALYLCASSLDPQGTGELFFGEGSRLTVL.

V usage is TRBV9 and J usage is TRBJ2-3, with 7 bases lining up with TRBD1. Germline V CDR1 and CDR2: SGDLS, YYNGEE. CDR3 length: 15 residues. The V segment lost 0 bases and the J segment 5 bases; nucleotides outside the gene matches: 6. CDR3: CASSVERGRIDTQYF. Written as DNA, the CDR3 is TGTGCCAGCAGCGTAGAAAGGGGGCGAATAGATACGCAGTATTTT.

This clone was detected once. As DNA, the CDR3 is TGTGCCAGCAGTTTAGGGGGACAGCAAGAGACCCAGTACTTC. Translated: CASSLGGQQETQYF. The rearrangement joins TRBV27 to TRBJ2-5; TRBD1 agrees at 7 bases. Germline V gene lookup returns CDR1 MNHEY and CDR2 SMNVEV (reference sequence). Trimming at V came to 2 bases and at J to 2 bases, leaving 2 bases not matched to a gene. This CDR3 contains 14 residues.

This clone was found once. The rearrangement links TRBV7-2 to TRBJ1-2, with D uncertain. The CDR3 is made up of 14 amino acids. V dropped 0 bases and J dropped 4 bases, with 9 bases sitting between them. Per germline, CDR1 SGHTA and CDR2 FQGNSA. The CDR3 bases are TGTGCCAGCAGCTTAGCGAGACAAATCTATGGCTACACCTTC. It specifies CASSLARQIYGYTF. Full variable domain (rest looked up from reference TRBV7-2 and TRBJ1-2): GAGVSQSPSNKVTEKGKDVELRCDPISGHTALYWYRQSLGQGLEFLIYFQGNSAPDKSGLPSDRFSAERTGGSVSTLTIQRTQQEDSAVYLCASSLARQIYGYTFGSGTRLTVV.

V and J are TRBV7-2 and TRBJ1-2, with 10 bases aligning to TRBD1. The V gene end was trimmed by 1 base and the J gene end by 7 bases; junction bases not matched to a gene: 6. There are 15 residues in the CDR3. Germline V gene lookup returns CDR1 SGHTA and CDR2 FQGNSA. CDR3 amino acids: CASSLEGQGIGGYTF. In nucleotides, the CDR3 is TGTGCCAGCAGCTTAGAGGGACAGGGGATCGGTGGCTACACCTTC. Based on the CDR3 plus reference TRBV7-2 and TRBJ1-2, the full variable domain is GAGVSQSPSNKVTEKGKDVELRCDPISGHTALYWYRQSLGQGLEFLIYFQGNSAPDKSGLPSDRFSAERTGGSVSTLTIQRTQQEDSAVYLCASSLEGQGIGGYTFGSGTRLTVV.

V and J are TRBV4-1 and TRBJ2-1; no clear D. Germline V CDR1 and CDR2: MGHRA, YSYEKL. V was pared by 0 bases and J by 3 bases, with 9 bases between. This CDR3 has 15 amino acids. This CDR3 is CASSQDRAVYNEQFF. The CDR3 DNA reads as TGCGCCAGCAGCCAAGATCGCGCGGTCTACAATGAGCAGTTCTTC.

The rearrangement uses TRBV6-5 and TRBJ1-6, with 7 bases matching TRBD1. Germline assignment: CDR1 MNHEY and CDR2 SVGAGI. The trim removed 7 bases at V and 4 bases at J, leaving 7 bases unmatched. The CDR3 consists of 15 residues. Here the CDR3 DNA reads TGTGCCAGCACCCAGACAGGGCAATATAATTCACCCCTCCACTTT. This sequence encodes CASTQTGQYNSPLHF.

The rearrangement links TRBV30 to TRBJ1-5, with D hard to call. CDR3 length: 17 amino acids. Germline V gene lookup returns CDR1 GTSNPN and CDR2 SVGIG (reference sequence). Trimming took 2 bases from V and 6 from J, leaving 23 bases between them. The CDR3 loop is CAWSTRRSTVGSQPQHF. CDR3 nucleotides: TGTGCCTGGAGTACCCGGAGGAGTACCGTTGGTAGTCAGCCCCAGCATTTT.